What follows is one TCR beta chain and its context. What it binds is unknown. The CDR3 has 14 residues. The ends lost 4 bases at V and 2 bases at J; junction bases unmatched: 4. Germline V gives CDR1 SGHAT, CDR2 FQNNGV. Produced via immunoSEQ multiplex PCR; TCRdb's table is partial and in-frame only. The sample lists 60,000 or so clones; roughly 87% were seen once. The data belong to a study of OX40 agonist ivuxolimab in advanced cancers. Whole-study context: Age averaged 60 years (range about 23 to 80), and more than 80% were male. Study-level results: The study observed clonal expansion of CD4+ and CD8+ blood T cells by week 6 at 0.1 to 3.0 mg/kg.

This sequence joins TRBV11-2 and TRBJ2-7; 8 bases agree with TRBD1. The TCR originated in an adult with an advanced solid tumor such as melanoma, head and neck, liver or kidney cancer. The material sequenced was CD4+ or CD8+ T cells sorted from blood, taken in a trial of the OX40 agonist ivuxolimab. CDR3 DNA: TGTGCCAGCAGCTCTCAGACAGGGGCCTACGAGCAGTACTTC. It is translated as CASSSQTGAYEQYF.